Here is one TCR beta chain with its context. Its antigen is unknown. This record comes from a study of cytomegalovirus exposure and HLA in healthy donors. Study-level information: T cells numbering about 179 million yielded more than 95 million unique TCR beta sequences in an earlier analysis. Study-level results: An analysis done earlier found most TCR beta V segments productive about 87% or about 30% of the time. The authors considered a cluster of highly shared sequence variants likely to be a sequencing artifact.

The PCR was carried out with 60 Vbeta primers and 13 Jbeta primers. The table came from immunoSEQ multiplex PCR; TCRdb's copy has only in-frame clones and leaves some out. The profile shows 110,000 or so clones, 77% of them singletons. The length of the CDR3 is 16 residues. The sample taken for sequencing was PBMCs. The clonotype was recovered from a young man in good health and CMV-seropositive. This chain uses TRBV21-1 with TRBJ1-4; no check of the table's D call, TRBD1, against the DNA was made. TRBV21-1 is given as a pseudogene. CDR3 loop: CASSKATGRVGEKLFF. DNA for the CDR3: TGTGCCAGCAGCAAAGCCACAGGGCGGGTGGGCGAAAAACTGTTTTTT.